The TCR beta chain described here comes from a study of T cell responses to AZD1222 COVID-19 vaccine (dated by TCRdb to 2020 to 2022). About the full investigation: AZD1222 recipients whose second dose came at about 4 weeks and those whose second dose came at about 12 weeks were combined into one group, since spike-specific TCR depth and breadth did not differ between the two schedules. TCR sequencing covered over 230 trial participants: about 210 given two doses of AZD1222 and 26 given two doses of MenACWY control vaccine. Enrollment into the trials was organized by age into subgroups of 18-55, 56-69 and 70-plus years, and those subgroups contained around 150, 28 and 57 TCR-sequenced participants, respectively.

The sample's time point, from its label and the paper: baseline before first vaccination. The vaccinee samples were drawn from two UK trials, COV001 and COV002, one of which was a single-blind randomized controlled phase 2/3 trial testing AZD1222 (ChAdOx1 nCoV-19) in healthy adults. For TCRbeta chain sequencing, PBMC samples were collected from trial participants at day 0 and at day 28 after the second dose. The CDR3 regions of human TCRbeta chains were analyzed by immunosequencing. Concerning the study's data processing: TCRs in the repertoires were matched against a reference library of SARS-CoV-2-specific TCRs that had been generated with the MIRA antigen-specificity platform. Breadth was defined as the fraction of unique TCRs that were SARS-CoV-2-associated. Depth was defined as the fraction of total T cells that were SARS-CoV-2-associated. Using the MIRA data, every spike-specific TCR was mapped to the spike region that the TCR reacted to and assigned to either a CD4 or a CD8 class. Log10-transformed breadth and depth values were compared by one-way ANOVA with Sidak's multiple comparisons tests. TCRdb's version of the immuneACCESS table is confined to in-frame rearrangements and falls short of the full clone set. An unresolved V gene accounts for under half of the shortfall where checked; the remainder is of unknown origin. The V and J calls and the clone size are those of that table, but D and trimming were determined from the DNA. This sample is represented by 75,000 to 90,000 clones; about 89% of them were singletons. Of the sample, around 2% falls within the top ten clones.

Based on the germline V gene, the CDR1 and CDR2 sequences are MDHEN and SYDVKM. The CDR3 sequence holds 16 residues, the cysteine and phenylalanine included. The sequence is cut down to CDR3 DNA, 48 bases in frame from base 1. Clipping removes 7 bases from V and 5 bases from J, with 15 as the unmatched junction base count. Findings and caveats that apply to the study as a whole: In the small 56-69-year group, the increase in depth fell short of significance, most likely because of low power. Participants were mostly white British, with more females than males. The authors suggested clonal diversity may have been underestimated. A significant rise in spike-specific TCR breadth and depth was observed after two AZD1222 doses relative to day 0 and relative to MenACWY recipients. Reportedly, close to half of the unique spike-specific TCRs recognized epitopes lying outside the regions that are mutated in the B.1.351 and B.1.1.7 variants. Because no day 14 peak-response samples were available, repertoires were characterized only after the peak T cell response. The whole spike protein was spanned by vaccine-associated CD4 TCRs, and dominant responses were seen in regions 160-218 and 743-854. Conclusions about previously exposed vaccinees are limited because only a handful of AZD1222 recipients were SARS-CoV-2 seropositive at baseline.

In regard to this clone: This clone's antigen is unknown. No base qualities exist here, and no much larger clone lies one base off it.

The sequence was obtained from an adult in good health. The chain joins TRBV28 to TRBJ2-7; TRBD1 aligns with 9 central bases. This sample comprised peripheral blood, obtained on day 0 of AZD1222 vaccination. This receptor carries the CDR3 CASNRPPGQGVNEQYF. The bases read TGTGCCAGCAATAGGCCCCCGGGACAGGGCGTAAACGAGCAGTACTTC.